Listed below are T cell receptor beta chains from one sample, sequenced in a study of tumor-infiltrating lymphocytes in primary liver carcinoma. TCRdb passed the multiplex PCR reads through MiXCR, listing each CDR3 protein once. This sample has under 85,000 distinct CDR3 sequences, with approximately 70% found just once. Sequencing was done on a sample of liver tumor tissue from sampling region 1. All receptors derive from a man aged 40-49 years with primary liver carcinoma and hepatitis B virus infection. The CDR3 runs from the conserved cysteine through the conserved F or W. D genes are given only for firm matches. Clone size is not always given. Where it is, it says once, few, many or a class for expanded clones.

abundance	v_gene	d_gene	j_gene	CDR3nt	CDR3aa
many	TRBV5-4	-	TRBJ1-2	TGTGCCAGCACCATTGGTGGATCAGGTTTTGGCTACACCTTC	CASTIGGSGFGYTF
-	TRBV11-2	-	TRBJ2-1	TGTGTCAGCGGTTCGGCGGGCCCTGGGAATGAGCAGTTCTTC	CVSGSAGPGNEQFF
many	TRBV6-6	TRBD2	TRBJ2-1	TGTGCCAGCAGTTACTCCGCTATAGCGGGAAGGGCCTACAATGAGCAGTTCTTC	CASSYSAIAGRAYNEQFF
-	TRBV6-5	-	TRBJ1-1	TGTGCCAATAGTTACAATCGCGGTGCCACTGAAGCTTTCTTT	CANSYNRGATEAFF
many	TRBV6-5	-	TRBJ2-1	TGTGCCAGCAGTATTAGCTCCTACAATGAGCAGTTCTTC	CASSISSYNEQFF
-	TRBV5-5	-	TRBJ1-5	TGTGCCAACAGCCCCGGAGTTAGAAGTTATAGCACTCAGCCCCAGCATTTT	CANSPGVRSYSTQPQHF
-	TRBV14	-	TRBJ2-1	TGTGCCACCAGCCAAGATCACTACTACAATGTGCAATTCTTC	CATSQDHYYNVQFF
-	TRBV20-1	-	TRBJ2-1	TGCAGTGCTAGATCCGTACACAATGAGCAGTTCTTC	CSARSVHNEQFF
-	TRBV6-5	-	TRBJ1-4	TGCGCCAGCAGTTACTATTGGGATTCGGCGCTTGATGAAAAACTGTTTTTT	CASSYYWDSALDEKLFF
-	TRBV6-1	TRBD1	TRBJ1-2	TGCGCCAGCAACATGGCAGGGGGTATTGAGTATGGCTACACCTTC	CASNMAGGIEYGYTF
-	TRBV7-3	-	TRBJ2-1	TGTGCCAGCAGCCCCGAAATAAGCAATGATCAGTTCTTC	CASSPEISNDQFF
few	TRBV20-1	-	TRBJ2-6	TGCAGTGCTTACGACACGAGCTCTGGGGCCAACGTCCTGACTTTC	CSAYDTSSGANVLTF
-	TRBV29-1	-	TRBJ1-2	TGCGGCGTTGAAGCACCAGGAGCTGGTGGCTATACCTTC	CGVEAPGAGGYTF
-	TRBV13	-	TRBJ2-5	TGTGCCAGCAGCGCCGTGACCCTGGGAGAGATCCAGTACTTC	CASSAVTLGEIQYF
-	TRBV6-1	TRBD1	TRBJ2-6	TGTGCCAGCACCCTGGGACAGGATCGCTCTGAGGCCAACGTCCTGACTTTC	CASTLGQDRSEANVLTF
-	TRBV6-6	-	TRBJ1-5	TGTGCCAGCAGTTACCTAGTAGAGTATGGCAATCGGCCCCAGCATTTT	CASSYLVEYGNRPQHF